This T cell receptor beta chain was identified in a study of Graves' ophthalmopathy and Graves' hyperthyroidism. Note on this clonotype: Its antigen is currently unknown.

General observations from the study: The model forecast ophthalmopathy progression, reaching roughly 70% sensitivity and 72.22% specificity. Among thyroid clonotypes expanded above 0.001 frequency, most also appeared in blood.

Amplification from RNA transcripts yielded the TCR beta CDR3 regions. RT-PCR in the first round used HTBI primers; a second-round multiplex PCR followed. TCRdb re-called the multiplex PCR reads through MiXCR, storing one row per CDR3 protein. The profile shows hundreds of thousands of distinct CDR3 sequences, over 15% of them singletons. The V end lost 0 bases, the J end lost 5 bases, and 22 bases lay between the germline ends. There are 18 residues in the CDR3. From germline, CDR1 is MNHEY and CDR2 SVGEGT. This chain connects TRBV6-2 or TRBV6-3 to TRBJ1-1; TRBD1 is a possible D gene (6 bases). Sequencing was done on a sample of peripheral blood. This TCR derives from a woman aged 18-29 years with stable Graves' hyperthyroidism. CDR3 sequence (DNA): TGTGCCAGCAGTTACTCCGAGAAACAGGGTACCGTAATTACTGAAGCTTTCTTT. Translated: CASSYSEKQGTVITEAFF.